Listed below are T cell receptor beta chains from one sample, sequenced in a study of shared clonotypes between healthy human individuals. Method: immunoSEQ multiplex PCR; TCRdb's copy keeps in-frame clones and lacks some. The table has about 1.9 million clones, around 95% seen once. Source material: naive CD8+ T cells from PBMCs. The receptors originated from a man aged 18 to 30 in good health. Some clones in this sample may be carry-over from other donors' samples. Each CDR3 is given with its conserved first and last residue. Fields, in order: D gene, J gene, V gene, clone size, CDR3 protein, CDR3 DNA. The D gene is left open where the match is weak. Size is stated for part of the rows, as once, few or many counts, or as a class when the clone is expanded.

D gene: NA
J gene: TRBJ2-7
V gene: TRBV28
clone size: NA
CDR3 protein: CASGHGTSYEQYF
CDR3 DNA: TGTGCCAGCGGTCACGGGACATCGTACGAGCAGTACTTC

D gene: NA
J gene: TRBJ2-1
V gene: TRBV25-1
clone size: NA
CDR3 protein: CASRPSGFYNEQFF
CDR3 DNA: TGTGCCAGCAGACCATCAGGGTTCTACAATGAGCAGTTCTTC

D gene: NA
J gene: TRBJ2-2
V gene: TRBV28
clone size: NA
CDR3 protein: CASNGRGALTGELFF
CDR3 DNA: TGTGCCAGCAACGGTCGAGGGGCGCTTACCGGGGAGCTGTTTTTT

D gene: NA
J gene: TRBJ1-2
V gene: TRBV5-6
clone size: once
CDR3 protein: CASSLGTVYGYTF
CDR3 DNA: TGTGCCAGCAGCTTGGGGACAGTCTATGGCTACACCTTC

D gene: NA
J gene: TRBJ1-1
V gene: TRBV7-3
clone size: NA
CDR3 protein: CASSPQGGWGTEAFF
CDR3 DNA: TGTGCCAGCAGCCCCCAGGGTGGCTGGGGCACTGAAGCTTTCTTT

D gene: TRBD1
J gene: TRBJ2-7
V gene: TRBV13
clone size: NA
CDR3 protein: CASSPRDRGHEQYF
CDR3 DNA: TGTGCCAGCAGTCCGCGGGACAGGGGACACGAGCAGTACTTC

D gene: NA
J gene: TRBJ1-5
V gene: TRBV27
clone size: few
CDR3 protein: CASSFTGNSNQPQHF
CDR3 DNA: TGTGCCAGCAGTTTTACAGGGAATAGCAATCAGCCCCAGCATTTT

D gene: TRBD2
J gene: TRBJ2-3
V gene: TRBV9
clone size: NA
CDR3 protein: CASSVETSGSADTQYF
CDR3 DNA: TGTGCCAGCAGCGTAGAGACTAGCGGGAGTGCAGATACGCAGTATTTT

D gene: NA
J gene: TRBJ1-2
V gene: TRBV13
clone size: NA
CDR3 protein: CASSLLSRGGYTF
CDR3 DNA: TGTGCCAGCAGCTTACTATCCAGAGGAGGCTACACCTTC

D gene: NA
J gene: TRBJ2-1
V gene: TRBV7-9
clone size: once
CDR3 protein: CASSPPTTFSSYNEQFF
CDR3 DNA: TGTGCCAGCAGCCCCCCTACGACCTTCAGCTCCTACAATGAGCAGTTCTTC

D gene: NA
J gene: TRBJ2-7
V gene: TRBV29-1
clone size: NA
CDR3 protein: CSVEGEYYEQYF
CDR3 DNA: TGCAGCGTTGAAGGAGAGTACTACGAGCAGTACTTC

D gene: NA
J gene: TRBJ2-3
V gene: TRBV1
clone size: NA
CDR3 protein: CTSSLGTSAQLGNTQYF
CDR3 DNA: TGCACCAGCAGCCTCGGGACTAGCGCCCAGTTGGGAAATACGCAGTATTTT

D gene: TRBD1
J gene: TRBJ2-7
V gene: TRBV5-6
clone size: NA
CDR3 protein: CASSLAGPGGYEQYF
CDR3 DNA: TGTGCCAGCAGCTTGGCCGGCCCAGGGGGATACGAGCAGTACTTC

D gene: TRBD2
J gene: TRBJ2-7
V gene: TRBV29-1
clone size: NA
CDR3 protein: CSVVKFLAGAILYEQYF
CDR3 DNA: TGCAGCGTCGTCAAGTTCCTAGCGGGAGCCATACTTTACGAGCAGTACTTC

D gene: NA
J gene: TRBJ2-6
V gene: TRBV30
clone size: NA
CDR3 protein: CAWGPGDYLSGANVLTF
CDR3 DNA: TGTGCCTGGGGGCCAGGCGACTATCTCTCTGGGGCCAACGTCCTGACTTTC

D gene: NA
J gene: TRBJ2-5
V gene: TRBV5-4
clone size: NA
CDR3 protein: CASSLEVAGEQETQYF
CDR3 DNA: TGTGCCAGCAGCTTGGAGGTAGCTGGGGAACAAGAGACCCAGTACTTC

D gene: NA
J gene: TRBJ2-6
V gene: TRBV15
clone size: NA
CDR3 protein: CATSRVPSDSGANVLTF
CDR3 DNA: TGTGCCACCAGCAGAGTACCGAGCGACTCTGGGGCCAACGTCCTGACTTTC

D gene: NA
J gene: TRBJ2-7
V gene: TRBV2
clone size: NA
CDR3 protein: CASSTGSYEQYF
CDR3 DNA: TGTGCCAGCAGCACCGGAAGCTACGAGCAGTACTTC

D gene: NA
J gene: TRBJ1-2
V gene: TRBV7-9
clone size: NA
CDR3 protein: CASSLDRDYGYTF
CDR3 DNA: TGTGCCAGCAGCTTAGACAGGGACTATGGCTACACCTTC

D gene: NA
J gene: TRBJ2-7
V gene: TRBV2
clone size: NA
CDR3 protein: CASSAPGGDAFYEQYF
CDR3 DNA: TGTGCCAGCAGTGCCCCCGGCGGGGACGCCTTCTACGAGCAGTACTTC

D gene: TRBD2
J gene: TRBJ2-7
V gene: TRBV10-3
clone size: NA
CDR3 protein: CAIRLGLDSSYEQYF
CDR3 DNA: TGTGCCATCAGGCTTGGACTAGACTCCTCCTACGAGCAGTACTTC

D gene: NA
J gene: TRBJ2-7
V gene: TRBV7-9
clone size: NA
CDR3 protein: CASSPPDSYEQYF
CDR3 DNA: TGTGCCAGCAGCCCTCCAGACAGTTACGAGCAGTACTTC

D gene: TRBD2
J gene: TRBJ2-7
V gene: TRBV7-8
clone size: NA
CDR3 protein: CASSLAGALVLEQYF
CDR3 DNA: TGTGCCAGCAGCTTGGCGGGAGCCTTAGTTTTGGAGCAGTACTTC

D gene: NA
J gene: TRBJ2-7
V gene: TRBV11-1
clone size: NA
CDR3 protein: CASSLHPAPSLKGYEQYF
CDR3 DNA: TGTGCCAGCAGCTTACACCCAGCCCCTTCCCTAAAAGGATACGAGCAGTACTTC

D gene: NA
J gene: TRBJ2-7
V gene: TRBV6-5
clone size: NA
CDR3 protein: CASSYLAGFHEQYF
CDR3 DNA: TGTGCCAGCAGTTACTTGGCAGGGTTCCACGAGCAGTACTTC

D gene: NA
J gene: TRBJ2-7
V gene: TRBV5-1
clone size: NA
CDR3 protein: CASSLAGRDYEQYF
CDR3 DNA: TGCGCCAGCAGCTTGGCCGGCAGGGACTACGAGCAGTACTTC

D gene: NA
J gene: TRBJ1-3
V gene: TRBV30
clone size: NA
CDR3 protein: CAHVLMGGFIGNTIYF
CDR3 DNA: TGTGCCCACGTTTTGATGGGGGGGTTCATCGGAAACACCATATATTTT

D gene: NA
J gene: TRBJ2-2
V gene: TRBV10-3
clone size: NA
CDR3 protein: CAISEGVSTGELFF
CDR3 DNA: TGTGCCATCAGTGAGGGGGTTTCCACCGGGGAGCTGTTTTTT

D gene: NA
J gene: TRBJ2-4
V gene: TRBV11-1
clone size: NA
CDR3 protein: CASSLGAEFAKNIQYF
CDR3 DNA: TGTGCCAGTTCCCTTGGGGCAGAGTTTGCCAAAAACATTCAGTACTTC

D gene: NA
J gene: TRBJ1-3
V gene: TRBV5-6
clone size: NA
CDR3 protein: CASSLFGENSGNTIYF
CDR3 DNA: TGTGCCAGCAGCTTGTTTGGTGAAAACTCTGGAAACACCATATATTTT

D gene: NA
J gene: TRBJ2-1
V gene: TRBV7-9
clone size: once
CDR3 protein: CASSSGAGGGYNEQFF
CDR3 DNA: TGTGCCAGCAGCTCAGGGGCGGGTGGGGGTTACAATGAGCAGTTCTTC

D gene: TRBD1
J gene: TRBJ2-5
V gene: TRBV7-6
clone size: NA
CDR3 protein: CASSADRGSTETQYF
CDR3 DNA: TGTGCCAGCAGCGCCGACAGGGGGTCTACAGAGACCCAGTACTTC

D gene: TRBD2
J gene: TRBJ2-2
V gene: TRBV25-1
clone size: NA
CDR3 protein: CASSSRTSGVLAGELFF
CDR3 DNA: TGTGCCAGCAGTTCCCGGACTAGCGGAGTGTTGGCCGGGGAGCTGTTTTTT

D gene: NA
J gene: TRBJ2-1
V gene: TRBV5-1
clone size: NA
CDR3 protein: CASIRDGVSPNNEQFF
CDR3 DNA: TGCGCCAGCATCCGGGACGGAGTTTCTCCCAACAATGAGCAGTTCTTC

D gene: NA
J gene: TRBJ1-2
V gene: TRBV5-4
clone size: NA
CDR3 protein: CASSLFQAPNYGYTF
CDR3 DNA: TGTGCCAGCAGCTTATTTCAGGCACCTAACTATGGCTACACCTTC

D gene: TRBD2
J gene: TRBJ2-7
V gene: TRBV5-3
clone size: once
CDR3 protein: CARSPIPGHSNGLTSRGGF
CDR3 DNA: TGTGCCAGAAGTCCGATCCCGGGACACTCAAATGGACTAACCTCCCGGGGGGGCTTC

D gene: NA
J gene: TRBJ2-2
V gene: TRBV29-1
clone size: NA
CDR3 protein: CSVVGFEAELNTGELFF
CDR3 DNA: TGCAGCGTTGTGGGATTTGAGGCGGAACTTAACACCGGGGAGCTGTTTTTT

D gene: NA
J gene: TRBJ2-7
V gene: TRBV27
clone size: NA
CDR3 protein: CASSTYDSISPYEQYF
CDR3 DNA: TGTGCCAGCAGTACCTATGACAGCATTTCCCCCTACGAGCAGTACTTC

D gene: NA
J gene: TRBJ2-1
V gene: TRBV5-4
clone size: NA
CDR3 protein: CASSFRGGGYNEQFF
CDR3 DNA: TGTGCCAGCAGCTTCCGGGGAGGAGGGTACAATGAGCAGTTCTTC

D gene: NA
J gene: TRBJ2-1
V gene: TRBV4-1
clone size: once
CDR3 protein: CASSPRGGEQFF
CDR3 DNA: TGCGCCAGCAGCCCCCGAGGAGGTGAGCAGTTCTTC

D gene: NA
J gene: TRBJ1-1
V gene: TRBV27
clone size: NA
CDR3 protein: CASSLSSWNTEAFF
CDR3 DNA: TGTGCCAGCAGTTTATCGTCCTGGAACACCGAAGCTTTCTTT

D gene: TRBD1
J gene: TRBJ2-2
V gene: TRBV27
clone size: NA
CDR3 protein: CASSDITGGQGAAGELFF
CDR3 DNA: TGTGCCAGCAGCGATATAACCGGAGGACAGGGGGCTGCCGGGGAGCTGTTTTTT

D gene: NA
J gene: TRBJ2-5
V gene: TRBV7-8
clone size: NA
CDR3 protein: CASSPRGEKETQYF
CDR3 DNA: TGTGCCAGCAGCCCGAGGGGGGAGAAAGAGACCCAGTACTTC

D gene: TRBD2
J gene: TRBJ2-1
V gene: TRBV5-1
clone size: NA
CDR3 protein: CASSLSSGSNHEQFF
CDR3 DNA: TGCGCCAGCAGCTTGTCTAGCGGGAGCAACCATGAGCAGTTCTTC

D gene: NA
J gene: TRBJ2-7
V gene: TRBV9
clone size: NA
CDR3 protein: CASSEGGSLSYEQYF
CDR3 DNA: TGTGCCAGCAGCGAGGGGGGATCCCTATCCTACGAGCAGTACTTC

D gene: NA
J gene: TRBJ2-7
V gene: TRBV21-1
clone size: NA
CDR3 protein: CASSNWTETYEQYF
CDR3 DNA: TGTGCCAGCAGCAATTGGACAGAAACCTACGAGCAGTACTTC